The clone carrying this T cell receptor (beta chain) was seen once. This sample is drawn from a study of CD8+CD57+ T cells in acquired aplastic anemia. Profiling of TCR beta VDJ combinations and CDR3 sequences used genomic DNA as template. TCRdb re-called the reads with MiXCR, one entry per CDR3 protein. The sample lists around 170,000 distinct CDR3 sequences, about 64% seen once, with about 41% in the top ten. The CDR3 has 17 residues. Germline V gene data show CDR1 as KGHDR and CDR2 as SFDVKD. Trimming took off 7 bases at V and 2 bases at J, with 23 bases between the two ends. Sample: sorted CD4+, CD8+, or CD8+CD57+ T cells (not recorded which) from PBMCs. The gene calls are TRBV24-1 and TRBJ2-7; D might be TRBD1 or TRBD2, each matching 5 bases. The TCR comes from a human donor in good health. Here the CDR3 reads CATSGVAPGTATYEQYF. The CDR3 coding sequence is TGTGCCACCAGCGGTGTCGCTCCCGGGACGGCGACCTACGAGCAGTACTTC.